The present entry profiles one TCR beta chain with its context. What it recognizes is unknown. The V gene lost 4 bases and the J gene lost 7 bases, with 7 bases spanning the gap. CDR3 length: 12 residues. Germline CDR1 is ENHRY and CDR2 is SYGVKD. The data were obtained in a study of cytotoxic CD8 clonotypes in ibrutinib-treated CLL. Study as a whole: The taking of response samples occurred after a median about 13 months of treatment, with a range of 6 to 36.

Data came from immunoSEQ multiplex PCR; TCRdb stores just in-frame clones and leaves some out. The sample lists around 150,000 clones; 81% were seen once. Study-wide results and limits: Clonotypes that were public were uncommon, and they contracted or stayed stable on treatment. T-cell clonality at baseline went above that of age-matched healthy donors and rose and fell with circulating CD8+ T-cell counts.

The V call is TRBV10-3, the J call TRBJ1-4, with TRBD1 as a possible D gene (6 bases). The source of this sequence is a human donor with chronic lymphocytic leukemia. The starting material was PBMCs, obtained after 12 months of ibrutinib treatment. Here the CDR3 DNA reads TGTGCCATCAGTGCAGGGGTTGAAAAACTGTTTTTT. Translation gives CAISAGVEKLFF.